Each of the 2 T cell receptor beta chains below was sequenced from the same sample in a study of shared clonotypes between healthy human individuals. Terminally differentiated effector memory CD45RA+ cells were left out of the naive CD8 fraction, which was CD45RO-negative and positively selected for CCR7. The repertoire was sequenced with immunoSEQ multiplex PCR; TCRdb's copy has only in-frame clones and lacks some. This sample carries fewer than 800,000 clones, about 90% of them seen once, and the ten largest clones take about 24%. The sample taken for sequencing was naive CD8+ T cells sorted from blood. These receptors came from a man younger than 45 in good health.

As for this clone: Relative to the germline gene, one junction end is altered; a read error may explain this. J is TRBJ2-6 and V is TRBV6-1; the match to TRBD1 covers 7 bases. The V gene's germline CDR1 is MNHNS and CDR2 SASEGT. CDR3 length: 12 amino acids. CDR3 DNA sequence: TGTGCCAGCCTCGAGAGGGGACAGTCCGTTCTTTTC. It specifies CASLERGQSVLF.

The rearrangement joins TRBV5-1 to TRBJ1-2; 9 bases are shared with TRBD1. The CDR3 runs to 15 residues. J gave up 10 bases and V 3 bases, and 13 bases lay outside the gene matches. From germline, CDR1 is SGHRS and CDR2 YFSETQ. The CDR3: CASSSMPGQGMNYTF. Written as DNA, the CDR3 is TGCGCCAGCAGCTCCATGCCGGGACAGGGAATGAACTACACCTTC.